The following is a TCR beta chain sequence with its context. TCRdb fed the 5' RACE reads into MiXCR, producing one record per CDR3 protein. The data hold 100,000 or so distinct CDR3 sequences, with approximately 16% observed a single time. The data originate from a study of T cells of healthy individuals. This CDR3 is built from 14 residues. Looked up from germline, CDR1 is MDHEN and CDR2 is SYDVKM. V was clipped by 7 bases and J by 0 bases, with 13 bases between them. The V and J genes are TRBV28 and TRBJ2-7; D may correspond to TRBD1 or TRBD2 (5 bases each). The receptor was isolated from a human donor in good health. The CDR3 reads CASTGARSSYEQYF. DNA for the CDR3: TGTGCCAGCACCGGGGCCAGAAGCTCCTACGAGCAGTACTTC.